The sequence of this TCR beta chain was determined in a study of blood T cell repertoires in COVID-19. As for the study in general: Material from acute and convalescent COVID-19 was sourced from the United States, Italy and Spain. The cDNA or gDNA used as material had been derived from T cells, B-cell-depleted T cells, or PBMCs.

From germline, CDR1 is GTSNPN and CDR2 SVGIG (reference sequence). The V gene lost 7 bases and the J gene lost 4 bases, with 19 bases spanning the gap. The CDR3 loop spans 14 amino acids. In the source study's methods: Nucleated cell number was recorded as an estimate derived from reference gene primer amplification. The assay was immunoSEQ multiplex PCR, and TCRdb's table has in-frame clones only and misses some. V, J and clone size are those of that table, while D and trimming were read from the DNA. The data contain 60,000 to 95,000 clones, about nine tenths of them singletons. The sequence came from a woman aged 45-60 years with acute or convalescent COVID-19. This chain connects TRBV30 to TRBJ1-2; D is unresolved. Sequenced sample: peripheral blood. The CDR3 DNA reads as TGTGCCTCCCCCGAAGGAGGGAGCTCCTATGGCTACACCTTC. It is translated as CASPEGGSSYGYTF.